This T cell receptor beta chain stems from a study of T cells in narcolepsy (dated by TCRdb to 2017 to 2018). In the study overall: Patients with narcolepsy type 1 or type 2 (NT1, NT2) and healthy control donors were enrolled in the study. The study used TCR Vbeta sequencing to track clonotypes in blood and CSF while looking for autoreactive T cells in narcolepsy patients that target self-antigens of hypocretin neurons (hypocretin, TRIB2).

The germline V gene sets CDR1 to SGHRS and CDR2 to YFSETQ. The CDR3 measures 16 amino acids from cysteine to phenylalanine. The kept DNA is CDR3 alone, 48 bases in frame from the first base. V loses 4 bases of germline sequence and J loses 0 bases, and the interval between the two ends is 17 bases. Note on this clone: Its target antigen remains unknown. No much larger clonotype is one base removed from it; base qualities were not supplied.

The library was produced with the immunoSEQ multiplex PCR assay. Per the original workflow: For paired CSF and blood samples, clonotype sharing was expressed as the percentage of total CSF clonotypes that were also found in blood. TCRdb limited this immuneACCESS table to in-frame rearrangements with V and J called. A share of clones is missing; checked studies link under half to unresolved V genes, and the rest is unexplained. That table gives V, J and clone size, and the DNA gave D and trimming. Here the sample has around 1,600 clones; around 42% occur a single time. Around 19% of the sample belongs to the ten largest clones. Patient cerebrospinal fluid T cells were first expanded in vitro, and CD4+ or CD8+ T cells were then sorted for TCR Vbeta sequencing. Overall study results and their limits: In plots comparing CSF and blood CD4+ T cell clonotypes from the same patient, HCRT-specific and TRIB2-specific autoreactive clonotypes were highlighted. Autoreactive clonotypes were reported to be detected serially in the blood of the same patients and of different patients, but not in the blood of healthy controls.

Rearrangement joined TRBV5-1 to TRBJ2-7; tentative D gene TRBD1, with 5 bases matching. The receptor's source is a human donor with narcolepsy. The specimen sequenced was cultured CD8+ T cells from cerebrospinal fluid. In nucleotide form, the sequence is TGCGCCAGCAGCCCTCAGCAGGGCTCCCTCTCCTACGAGCAGTACTTC. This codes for CASSPQQGSLSYEQYF.